This TCR beta chain was identified during a study of shared clonotypes between healthy human individuals. Whole-study context: Donors had three CD4 naive, three CD4 memory, two CD8 naive and one CD8 memory plate apiece.

This CDR3 has 15 residues. Germline loops: CDR1 SGHRS, CDR2 YFSETQ. Between the trimmed V and J ends, which lost 9 bases and 1 base, there was a span of 19 bases. The material for each subset, its genomic DNA, was split evenly across several immunoSEQ plates. Produced via immunoSEQ multiplex PCR; TCRdb's table is partial and in-frame only. The sample shows about 2 million clones, roughly 94% of them seen only once. This TCR was recovered from a man between 18 and 29 years old in good health. V is TRBV5-1 and J is TRBJ2-5; D gene uncertain. The material sequenced was naive CD4+ T cells sorted from blood. The subset was: CD45RA+ positively selected. CDR3 sequence (DNA): TGCGCCATACCCCCCCGGGTAGGCCCCCAAGAGACCCAGTACTTC. This translates into CAIPPRVGPQETQYF. The complete variable domain, with remaining parts taken from reference TRBV5-1 and TRBJ2-5, reads KAGVTQTPRYLIKTRGQQVTLSCSPISGHRSVSWYQQTPGQGLQFLFEYFSETQRNKGNFPGRFSGRQFSNSRSEMNVSTLELGDSALYLCAIPPRVGPQETQYFGPGTRLLVL.